Listed here are 7 T cell receptor beta chains from one sample, sequenced in a study of siplizumab effects on memory and regulatory T cells. Produced via immunoSEQ multiplex PCR; TCRdb's table is partial and in-frame only. Here the sample spans about 100,000 clones, 94% being singletons. Material for sequencing was Tregs sorted from blood. The receptors shown here come from a human donor in good health.

The chain links TRBV6-1 to TRBJ2-3; D remains unclear. Germline lookup yields CDR1 MNHNS and CDR2 SASEGT. The CDR3 runs 14 residues. Trimming took 7 bases from V and 4 from J, leaving 15 bases between them. The CDR3: CASTYRDSADTQYF. As DNA, the CDR3 is TGTGCCAGCACTTACAGAGACTCTGCAGATACGCAGTATTTT.

This chain connects TRBV9 to TRBJ2-1; tentative D call: TRBD2 (5 bases). The CDR3 loop spans 15 amino acids. Germline V lookup: CDR1 SGDLS, CDR2 YYNGEE. V lost 0 bases to trimming and J lost 10 bases, with 17 bases between them. CDR3 region: CASSVAAGPRGEQFF. CDR3 bases: TGTGCCAGCAGCGTAGCGGCGGGCCCCCGCGGAGAGCAGTTCTTC.

This chain joins TRBV7-9 and TRBJ1-3; 8 nucleotides match TRBD1. With 5 bases clipped from V and 5 bases from J, the junction kept 5 bases outside the gene matches. Germline CDR1 reads SEHNR; CDR2 reads FQNEAQ (reference sequence). This CDR3 has 14 amino acids. The CDR3 protein is CASSLGTGRNTIYF. The CDR3 coding sequence is TGTGCCAGCAGCCTCGGGACAGGTCGAAACACCATATATTTT.

The chain carries TRBV20-1 and TRBJ1-1, with TRBD1 matching 8 bases. CDR3 length: 11 residues. From germline, CDR1 is DFQATT and CDR2 SNEGSKA (reference sequence). Germline trimming cut 6 bases from V and 6 bases from J; bases unmatched to any gene: 3. The CDR3 sequence is CSAPGQAEAFF. In DNA form, the CDR3 reads TGCAGTGCGCCGGGACAGGCTGAAGCTTTCTTT.

The chain has TRBV7-6 and TRBJ2-2; D remains unclear. This CDR3 region has 13 residues. Germline assignment: CDR1 SGHVS and CDR2 FNYEAQ. Trimming removed 1 base from V and 4 bases from J, with 4 bases in between. The CDR3 loop is CASSLVSTGELFF. The CDR3 region has the DNA TGTGCCAGCAGCTTAGTTTCCACCGGGGAGCTGTTTTTT.

The chain carries TRBV28 and TRBJ1-3, with no clear D. This CDR3 region has 14 residues. From germline, CDR1 is MDHEN and CDR2 SYDVKM. The germline V and J ends were trimmed by 7 bases and 0 bases, with 10 bases remaining between them. The CDR3 sequence is CASKPGHSGNTIYF. CDR3 coding DNA: TGTGCCAGCAAGCCAGGCCACTCTGGAAACACCATATATTTT.

The rearrangement links TRBV6-1 to TRBJ1-1; TRBD1 matches at 7 bases. Germline loops: CDR1 MNHNS, CDR2 SASEGT. CDR3 length: 16 residues. Trimming at V came to 3 bases and at J to 0 bases, leaving 7 bases not matched to a gene. The CDR3 coding sequence is TGTGCCAGCAGTGATGGGGTGGACAGGATGAACACTGAAGCTTTCTTT. This translates into CASSDGVDRMNTEAFF.